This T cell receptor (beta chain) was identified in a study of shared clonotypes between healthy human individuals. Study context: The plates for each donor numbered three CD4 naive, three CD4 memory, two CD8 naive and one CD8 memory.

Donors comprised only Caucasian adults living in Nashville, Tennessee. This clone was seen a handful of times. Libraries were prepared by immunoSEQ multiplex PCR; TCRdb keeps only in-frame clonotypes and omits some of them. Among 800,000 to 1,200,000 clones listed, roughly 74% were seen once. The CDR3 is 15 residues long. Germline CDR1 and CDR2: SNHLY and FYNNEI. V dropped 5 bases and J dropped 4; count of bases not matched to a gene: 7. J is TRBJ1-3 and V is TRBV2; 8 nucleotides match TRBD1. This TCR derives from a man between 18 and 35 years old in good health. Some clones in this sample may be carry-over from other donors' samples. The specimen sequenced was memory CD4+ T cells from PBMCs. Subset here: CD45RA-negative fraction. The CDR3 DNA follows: TGTGCCAGCAGTCGCGGACAGGGAATAGGAAACACCATATATTTT. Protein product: CASSRGQGIGNTIYF.